The next 30 T cell receptor beta chains were all read from a single sample in a study of T cell changes during pregnancy in multiple sclerosis. Measured with immunoSEQ multiplex PCR; TCRdb has only the in-frame clones, and not every one. The table records roughly 120,000 clones, 92% of them present only once. This specimen consisted of peripheral blood, obtained in the third trimester of pregnancy. The receptors stem from a female donor with multiple sclerosis, enrolled in a pregnancy study.

The chain carries TRBV19 and TRBJ2-3, with TRBD1 matching over 10 bases. The length of the CDR3 is 16 residues. V shed 4 bases and J 6 bases; nucleotides not matched to a gene: 10. Germline CDR1 LNHDA, CDR2 SQIVND (reference sequence). In nucleotides, the CDR3 is TGTGCCAGTAGTACCTCCGGGACAGGGGTCCGGGATACGCAGTATTTT. Its translation is CASSTSGTGVRDTQYF.

The chain employs TRBV27 and TRBJ2-1, with 9 bases that match TRBD2. Germline V CDR1 and CDR2: MNHEY, SMNVEV (reference sequence). CDR3 length: 18 amino acids. The junction had 11 bases not matched to a gene; V was cut back by 2 bases and J by 3 bases. In DNA form, the CDR3 reads TGTGCCAGCAGTTTAGATCCTCCGACTAGCGGATTCTACAATGAGCAGTTCTTC. Translating gives CASSLDPPTSGFYNEQFF.

This sequence joins TRBV6-5 and TRBJ2-5; 7 bases fit TRBD1. The J segment lost 5 bases and the V segment lost 0 bases, leaving 9 bases of the junction unmatched. This CDR3 is 16 amino acids long. Germline lookup yields CDR1 MNHEY and CDR2 SVGAGI. The CDR3 here is CASSYSPRQGEETQYF. DNA of the CDR3: TGTGCCAGCAGTTACTCGCCCCGACAGGGAGAGGAGACCCAGTACTTC.

The rearrangement uses TRBV10-3 and TRBJ2-3; 9 bases fit TRBD1. With V trimmed by 0 bases and J by 5 bases, 9 bases remained unmatched. The length of the CDR3 is 17 residues. Germline values: CDR1 ENHRY, CDR2 SYGVKD. CDR3 in amino acids: CAISESSRTGVGDTQYF. In DNA, the CDR3 is TGTGCCATCAGTGAGTCGTCCCGGACAGGGGTAGGAGATACGCAGTATTTT.

J is TRBJ2-3 and V is TRBV18; 8 bases map to TRBD1. The CDR3 is made up of 14 amino acids. Germline V gene data show CDR1 as KGHSH and CDR2 as LQKENI. Trimming at V came to 11 bases and at J to 1 base, leaving 8 bases not matched to a gene. The CDR3 bases are TGTGCCGGCAACAGGGGGGCTGGCACAGATACGCAGTATTTT. This sequence encodes CAGNRGAGTDTQYF.

The rearrangement joins TRBV6-5 to TRBJ1-2; D gene unclear. The germline V and J ends were trimmed by 10 bases and 7 bases, with 13 bases remaining between them. CDR3 length: 11 residues. Germline CDR1 MNHEY, CDR2 SVGAGI. This chain's CDR3 is CATFRSSGYTF. CDR3 sequence (DNA): TGTGCCACCTTCCGGTCATCTGGCTACACCTTC.

The rearrangement uses TRBV7-6 and TRBJ1-3; the D is unclear. The CDR3 runs 15 residues. Germline V gene sequence: CDR1 SGHVS, CDR2 FNYEAQ. Trimming removed 5 bases at V and 2 bases at J, with 13 bases between. In DNA form, the CDR3 reads TGTGCCAGCAGCCCACAGCGGAGGGCTGGAAACACCATATATTTT. Encoded protein: CASSPQRRAGNTIYF.

J is TRBJ2-7 and V is TRBV9; 7 bases fit TRBD2. The trim removed 0 bases at V and 6 bases at J, leaving 6 bases unmatched. The length of the CDR3 is 14 residues. Per the germline V gene, CDR1 is SGDLS and CDR2 is YYNGEE. As DNA, the CDR3 is TGTGCCAGCAGCGTAGAGACCGGGGGGACCGAGCAGTACTTC. This translates into CASSVETGGTEQYF.

This chain uses TRBV5-6 with TRBJ2-1; 11 nucleotides line up with TRBD2. J was trimmed by 6 bases and V by 5 bases; bases with no gene match: 7. In germline, CDR1 is SGHDT, CDR2 YYEEEE. The CDR3 spans 15 residues. The DNA of the CDR3 is TGTGCCAGCAGTATCCGACTAGCGGGACGCAATGAGCAGTTCTTC. This translates into CASSIRLAGRNEQFF.

The V call is TRBV7-8, the J call TRBJ1-1; no clear D gene. Germline V CDR1 and CDR2: SGHVS, FQNEAQ. V shed 2 bases and J shed 0 bases, with 7 bases lying between them. The CDR3 is 14 residues long. CDR3 protein: CASSLTGLNTEAFF. CDR3 bases: TGTGCCAGCAGCTTAACGGGGTTGAACACTGAAGCTTTCTTT.

The V gene is TRBV30, the J gene TRBJ2-3, with 7 bases lining up with TRBD2. Germline V gene sequence: CDR1 GTSNPN, CDR2 SVGIG (reference sequence). CDR3 length equals 14 residues. V was clipped by 2 bases and J by 3 bases; unmatched bases: 5. The CDR3 region is CAWSPTSVTDTQYF. CDR3 bases: TGTGCCTGGAGTCCTACTAGCGTGACAGATACGCAGTATTTT. Together with reference TRBV30 and TRBJ2-3, the CDR3 gives the full variable domain: SQTIHQWPATLVQPVGSPLSLECTVEGTSNPNLYWYRQAAGRGLQLLFYSVGIGQISSEVPQNLSASRPQDRQFILSSKKLLLSDSGFYLCAWSPTSVTDTQYFGPGTRLTVL.

This chain joins TRBV9 and TRBJ2-1; no firm D call. Germline lookup yields CDR1 SGDLS and CDR2 YYNGEE. This CDR3 is 16 amino acids long. Deletions cut 0 bases from V and 2 bases from J, with 12 bases between. The CDR3 DNA follows: TGTGCCAGCAGCGTAGCTGAATACACCCCCTACAATGAGCAGTTCTTC. Translation gives CASSVAEYTPYNEQFF.

The chain carries TRBV6-4 and TRBJ2-3, with 8 bases that match TRBD2. The germline CDR1 and CDR2 sequences are MRHNA and SNTAGT. The length of the CDR3 is 15 residues. V was pared by 3 bases and J by 0 bases, with 2 bases of the junction left unmatched. CDR3 nucleotides: TGTGCCAGCAGTGAGTCTAGCGGGAGCACAGATACGCAGTATTTT. Its protein product is CASSESSGSTDTQYF.

CDR3 in amino acids: CASSVGGGNEQFF. Written as DNA, the CDR3 is TGTGCCAGCAGCGTGGGGGGGGGCAATGAGCAGTTCTTC. This rearrangement joins TRBV9 to TRBJ2-1; 7 bases are a match to TRBD2. V was clipped by 2 bases and J by 6 bases; unmatched bases: 2. Germline V lookup: CDR1 SGDLS, CDR2 YYNGEE. The CDR3 is 13 amino acids.

The chain combines TRBV13 with TRBJ2-3; tentative D call: TRBD2 (7 bases). The CDR3 spans 13 residues. V was clipped by 6 bases and J by 6 bases, with 13 bases between them. The germline V gene encodes CDR1 PRHDT and CDR2 FYEKMQ (reference sequence). CDR3 amino acids: CASSWEGGDTQYF. DNA of the CDR3: TGTGCCAGCAGTTGGGAGGGGGGGGATACGCAGTATTTT.

This chain joins TRBV9 and TRBJ2-7; 9 bases match TRBD2. Germline loops: CDR1 SGDLS, CDR2 YYNGEE. The J segment lost 3 bases and the V segment lost 0 bases, leaving 7 bases of the junction unmatched. The length of the CDR3 is 16 residues. The CDR3 DNA reads as TGTGCCAGCAGCGTAGGGGCTAGCGGGGACCTCTACGAGCAGTACTTC. It yields the protein CASSVGASGDLYEQYF.

Here the CDR3 reads CASSLEGDRGLGYTF. The CDR3 bases are TGTGCCAGCAGCTTAGAGGGTGACAGGGGGCTTGGCTACACCTTC. The rearrangement links TRBV7-2 to TRBJ1-2; 10 bases are shared with TRBD1. Looked up from germline, CDR1 is SGHTA and CDR2 is FQGNSA. This CDR3 is 15 amino acids long. Germline trimming cut 1 base from V and 7 bases from J; bases unmatched to any gene: 6.

CDR3 loop: CATSRGRTSGGSTGELFF. The CDR3, as DNA: TGTGCCACCAGCCGTGGTCGGACTAGCGGGGGTTCTACCGGGGAGCTGTTTTTT. V usage is TRBV15 and J usage is TRBJ2-2; 13 bases are shared with TRBD2. V shed 5 bases and J 5 bases; nucleotides not matched to a gene: 11. The CDR3 loop spans 18 amino acids. Germline assignment: CDR1 LNHNV and CDR2 YYDKDF (reference sequence).

The chain links TRBV10-3 to TRBJ1-6; 9 bases are a match to TRBD1. Germline values: CDR1 ENHRY, CDR2 SYGVKD. The junction had 3 bases not matched to a gene; V was cut back by 7 bases and J by 8 bases. This CDR3 contains 13 residues. In nucleotides, the CDR3 is TGTGCCATCAAGAGGACAGGGGATTCACCCCTCCACTTT. It specifies CAIKRTGDSPLHF.

The gene calls are TRBV2 and TRBJ2-7; TRBD2 matches at 10 bases. Germline loops: CDR1 SNHLY, CDR2 FYNNEI. Losses at the gene ends were 3 bases for V and 6 bases for J; bases not matched to a gene: 8. This CDR3 has 15 residues. The CDR3 is CASSERSGRAFEQYF. In nucleotides, the CDR3 is TGTGCCAGCAGTGAGAGGAGCGGGAGGGCATTCGAGCAGTACTTC.

CDR3: CASSSAVEDTQYF. CDR3 nucleotide sequence: TGCGCCAGCAGCTCCGCGGTGGAAGATACGCAGTATTTT. The chain combines TRBV5-1 with TRBJ2-3; D not resolved. Germline values: CDR1 SGHRS, CDR2 YFSETQ. V lost 3 bases to trimming and J lost 5 bases, with 10 bases between them. The CDR3 is made up of 13 amino acids.

The chain employs TRBV5-4 and TRBJ1-1; 9 bases line up with TRBD1. The CDR3 is 17 residues long. J was trimmed by 3 bases and V by 0 bases; bases with no gene match: 9. CDR1 is SGHNT, CDR2 YYREEE, per germline (reference sequence). In DNA, the CDR3 is TGTGCCAGCAGCTTGGACCGGGACAGGGTTTCCTACACTGAAGCTTTCTTT. Amino acid sequence: CASSLDRDRVSYTEAFF.

Notes on this clone: Other DNA sequences in the sample encode the same CDR3. The chain recombines TRBV5-4 with TRBJ2-7, with TRBD1 matching 11 bases. Trimming at V came to 2 bases and at J to 3 bases, leaving 4 bases not matched to a gene. Germline CDR1 reads SGHNT; CDR2 reads YYREEE (reference sequence). This CDR3 is 15 amino acids long. The DNA for the CDR3 is TGTGCCAGCAGCTTACCAGGGACAGGGGGCTACGAGCAGTACTTC. The encoded protein is CASSLPGTGGYEQYF.

The rearrangement links TRBV2 to TRBJ2-7; TRBD1 might be the D (5 bases). Germline CDR1 is SNHLY and CDR2 is FYNNEI. Trimming took off 4 bases at V and 6 bases at J, with 13 bases between the two ends. This CDR3 is built from 13 residues. The CDR3 bases are TGTGCCAGCAGTGGGGCCCCCAGGGCCGAGCAGTACTTC. This sequence encodes CASSGAPRAEQYF.

The CDR3 coding sequence is TGTGCCAGCAGCTCGGGCCGACAGGGAGGAGGAGAGACCCAGTACTTC. Protein product: CASSSGRQGGGETQYF. The genes are TRBV5-6 and TRBJ2-5; D is possibly TRBD1 (7 bases). The CDR3 extends over 16 amino acids. Trimming removed 3 bases at V and 4 bases at J, with 19 bases between. CDR1 and CDR2 from the germline V gene are SGHDT and YYEEEE.

The chain joins TRBV11-2 to TRBJ1-2, with 9 positions matching TRBD1. V lost 1 base, J lost 6 bases, and 6 bases stayed unmatched. The germline V gene has CDR1 SGHAT and CDR2 FQNNGV. CDR3 length: 15 residues. The CDR3 loop is CASSLGRDRVDGYTF. CDR3 in DNA: TGTGCCAGCAGCTTAGGGCGGGACAGGGTCGATGGCTACACCTTC.

This rearrangement joins TRBV7-2 to TRBJ2-2; TRBD2 matches at 10 bases. This CDR3 has 16 amino acids. Germline trimming cut 5 bases from V and 2 bases from J; bases unmatched to any gene: 5. Per germline, CDR1 SGHTA and CDR2 FQGNSA. The CDR3 reads CASSLRTSGNTGELFF. The CDR3 region has the DNA TGTGCCAGCAGCCTTAGGACTAGCGGTAACACCGGGGAGCTGTTTTTT.

The J gene is TRBJ2-3, the V gene TRBV5-6, with D hard to call. The CDR3 is 15 amino acids. The V end was cut by 2 bases, the J end by 0 bases, with 10 bases between. Germline V gives CDR1 SGHDT, CDR2 YYEEEE. This chain's CDR3 is CASSLGGPSTDTQYF. In DNA, the CDR3 is TGTGCCAGCAGCTTAGGCGGCCCTAGCACAGATACGCAGTATTTT.

This clone has only one observation. The chain recombines TRBV21-1 with TRBJ2-3; the D segment call TRBD2 is taken from the table without a DNA check. TRBV21-1 is listed as a pseudogene. This CDR3 is built from 16 residues. For the CDR3, the DNA is TGTGCCAGCAGGAACTTTTCGACTAATGGCACAGATACGCAGTATTTT. It specifies CASRNFSTNGTDTQYF.

The V call is TRBV10-3, the J call TRBJ1-2, with D maybe TRBD1 (6 bases). Germline V gives CDR1 ENHRY, CDR2 SYGVKD. The CDR3 has 15 residues. V lost 2 bases to trimming and J lost 6 bases, with 16 bases between them. The CDR3 nucleotides read TGTGCCATCAGTGAGGCGGATCAGGGGCGGCATGGCTACACCTTC. Amino acid sequence: CAISEADQGRHGYTF.